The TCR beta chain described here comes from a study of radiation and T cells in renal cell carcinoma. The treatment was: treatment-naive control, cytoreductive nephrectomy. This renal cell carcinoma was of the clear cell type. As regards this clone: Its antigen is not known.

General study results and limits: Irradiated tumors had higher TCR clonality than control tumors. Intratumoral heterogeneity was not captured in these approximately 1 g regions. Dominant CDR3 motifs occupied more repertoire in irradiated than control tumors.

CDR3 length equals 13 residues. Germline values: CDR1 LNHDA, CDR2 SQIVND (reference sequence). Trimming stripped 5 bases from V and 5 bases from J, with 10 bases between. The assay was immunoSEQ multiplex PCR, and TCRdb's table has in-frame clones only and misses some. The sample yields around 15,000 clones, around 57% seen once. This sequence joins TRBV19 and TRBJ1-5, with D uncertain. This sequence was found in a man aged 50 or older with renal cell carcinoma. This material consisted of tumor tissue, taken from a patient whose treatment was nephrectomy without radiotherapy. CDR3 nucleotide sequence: TGTGCCAGTAGTGCTAACAGAGATCAGCCCCAGCATTTT. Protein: CASSANRDQPQHF.